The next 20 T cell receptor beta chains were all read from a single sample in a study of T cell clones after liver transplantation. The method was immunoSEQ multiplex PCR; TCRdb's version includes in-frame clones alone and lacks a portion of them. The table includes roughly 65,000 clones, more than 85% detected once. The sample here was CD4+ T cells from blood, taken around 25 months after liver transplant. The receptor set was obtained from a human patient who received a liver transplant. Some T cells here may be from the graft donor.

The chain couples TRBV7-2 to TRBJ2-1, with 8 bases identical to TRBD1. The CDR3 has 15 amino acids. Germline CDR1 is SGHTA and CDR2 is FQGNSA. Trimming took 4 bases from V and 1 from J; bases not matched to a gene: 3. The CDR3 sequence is CASSWNRGSYNEQFF. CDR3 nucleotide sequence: TGTGCCAGCAGCTGGAACAGGGGGTCCTACAATGAGCAGTTCTTC.

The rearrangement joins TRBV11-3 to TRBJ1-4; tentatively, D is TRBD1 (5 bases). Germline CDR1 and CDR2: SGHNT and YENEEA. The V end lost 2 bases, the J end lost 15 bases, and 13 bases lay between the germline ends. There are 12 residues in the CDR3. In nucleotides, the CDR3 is TGTGCCAGCAGCTTACAGCGGGGGGTGATGTTTTTT. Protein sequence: CASSLQRGVMFF.

The CDR3 nucleotides read TGTGCCAGTAGTATGCTGCTCACGGTGAACACTGAAGCTTTCTTT. Protein product: CASSMLLTVNTEAFF. V and J are TRBV19 and TRBJ1-1, with D unresolved. The CDR3 spans 15 residues. Germline-derived CDR1 and CDR2 are LNHDA and SQIVND (reference sequence). The V and J ends lost 3 bases and 0 bases respectively, with 11 bases between them.

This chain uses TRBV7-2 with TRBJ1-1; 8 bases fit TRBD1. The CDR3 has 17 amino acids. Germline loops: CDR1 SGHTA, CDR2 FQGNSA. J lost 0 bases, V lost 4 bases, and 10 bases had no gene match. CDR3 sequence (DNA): TGTGCCAGCAGCTCCCCGCAGGGGGCGGCGATGAACACTGAAGCTTTCTTT. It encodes CASSSPQGAAMNTEAFF. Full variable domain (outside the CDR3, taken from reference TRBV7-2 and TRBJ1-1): GAGVSQSPSNKVTEKGKDVELRCDPISGHTALYWYRQSLGQGLEFLIYFQGNSAPDKSGLPSDRFSAERTGGSVSTLTIQRTQQEDSAVYLCASSSPQGAAMNTEAFFGQGTRLTVV.

CDR3 amino acids: CASWSGGGTGELFF. Here the CDR3 DNA reads TGTGCCAGCTGGAGCGGGGGTGGGACCGGGGAGCTGTTTTTT. This sequence joins TRBV28 and TRBJ2-2; 8 nucleotides align to TRBD2. The CDR3 is 14 amino acids. CDR1 and CDR2 from the germline V gene are MDHEN and SYDVKM. Trimming removed 8 bases from V and 5 bases from J; junction bases left unmatched: 7.

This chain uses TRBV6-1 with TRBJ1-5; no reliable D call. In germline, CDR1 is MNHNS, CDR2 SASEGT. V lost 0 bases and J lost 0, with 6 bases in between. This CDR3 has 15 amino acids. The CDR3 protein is CASSEASGSNQPQHF. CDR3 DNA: TGTGCCAGCAGTGAAGCATCGGGTAGCAATCAGCCCCAGCATTTT.

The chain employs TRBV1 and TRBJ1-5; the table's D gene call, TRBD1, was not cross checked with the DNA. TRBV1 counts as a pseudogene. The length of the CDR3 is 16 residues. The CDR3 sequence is CTSPDGIQGTNQPQHF. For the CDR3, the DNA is TGCACCAGTCCTGATGGGATACAGGGGACCAATCAGCCCCAGCATTTT.

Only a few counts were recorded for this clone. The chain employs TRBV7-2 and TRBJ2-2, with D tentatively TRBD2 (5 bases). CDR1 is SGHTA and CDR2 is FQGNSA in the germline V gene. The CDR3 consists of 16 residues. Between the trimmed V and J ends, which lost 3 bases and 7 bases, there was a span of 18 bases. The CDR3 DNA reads TGTGCCAGCAGCTTTGTCGGTGGGAGACTCGTCGGGGAGCTGTTTTTT. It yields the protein CASSFVGGRLVGELFF.

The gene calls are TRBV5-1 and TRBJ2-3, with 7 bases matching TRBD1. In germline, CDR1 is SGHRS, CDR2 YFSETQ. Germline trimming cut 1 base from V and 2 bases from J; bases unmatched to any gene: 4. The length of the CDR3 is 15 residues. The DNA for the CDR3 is TGCGCCAGCAGCTTGACAGGGGTACCCACAGATACGCAGTATTTT. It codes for CASSLTGVPTDTQYF.

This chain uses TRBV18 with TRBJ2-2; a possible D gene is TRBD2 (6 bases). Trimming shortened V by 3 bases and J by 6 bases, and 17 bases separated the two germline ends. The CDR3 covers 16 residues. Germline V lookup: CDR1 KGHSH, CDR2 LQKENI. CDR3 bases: TGTGCCAGCTCACCGGGAGGAGCGAGCTCGTCCGGGGAGCTGTTTTTT. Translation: CASSPGGASSSGELFF.

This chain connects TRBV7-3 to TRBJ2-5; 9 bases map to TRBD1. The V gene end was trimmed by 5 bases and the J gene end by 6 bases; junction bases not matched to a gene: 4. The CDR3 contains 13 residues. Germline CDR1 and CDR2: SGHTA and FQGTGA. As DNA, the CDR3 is TGTGCCAGCAGCGCGGGACAGGGCCAGACCCAGTACTTC. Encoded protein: CASSAGQGQTQYF.

In nucleotides, the CDR3 is TGTGCCAGCAGTTTTGACAGGTCGAACACTGAAGCTTTCTTT. Translating it yields CASSFDRSNTEAFF. V and J are TRBV27 and TRBJ1-1, with D possibly TRBD1 on 6 matching bases. The CDR3 loop spans 14 amino acids. From germline, CDR1 is MNHEY and CDR2 SMNVEV (reference sequence). Trimming pared 3 bases from V and 1 base from J, leaving 9 bases between.

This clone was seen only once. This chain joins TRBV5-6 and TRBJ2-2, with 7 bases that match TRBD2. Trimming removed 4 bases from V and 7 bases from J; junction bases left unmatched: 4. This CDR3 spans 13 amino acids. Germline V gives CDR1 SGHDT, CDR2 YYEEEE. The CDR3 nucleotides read TGTGCCAGCAGCATGACTAGCTACGGGGAGCTGTTTTTT. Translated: CASSMTSYGELFF.

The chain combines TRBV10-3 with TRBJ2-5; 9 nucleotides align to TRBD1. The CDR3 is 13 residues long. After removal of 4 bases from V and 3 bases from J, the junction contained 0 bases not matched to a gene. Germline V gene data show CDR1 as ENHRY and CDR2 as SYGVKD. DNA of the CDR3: TGTGCCATCAGTGGACAGGGGGAAGAGACCCAGTACTTC. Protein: CAISGQGEETQYF.

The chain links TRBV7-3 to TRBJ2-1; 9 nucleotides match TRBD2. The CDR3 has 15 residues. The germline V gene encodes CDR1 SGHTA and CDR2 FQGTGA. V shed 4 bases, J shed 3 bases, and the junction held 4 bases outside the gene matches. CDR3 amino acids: CASSWTSENYNEQFF. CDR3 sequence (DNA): TGTGCCAGCAGCTGGACTAGCGAAAACTACAATGAGCAGTTCTTC.

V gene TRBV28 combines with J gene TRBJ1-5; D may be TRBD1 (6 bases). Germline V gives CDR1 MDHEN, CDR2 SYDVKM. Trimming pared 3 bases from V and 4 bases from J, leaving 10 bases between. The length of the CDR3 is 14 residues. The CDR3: CASSLGDTNQPQHF. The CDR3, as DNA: TGTGCCAGCAGTTTGGGGGACACGAATCAGCCCCAGCATTTT.

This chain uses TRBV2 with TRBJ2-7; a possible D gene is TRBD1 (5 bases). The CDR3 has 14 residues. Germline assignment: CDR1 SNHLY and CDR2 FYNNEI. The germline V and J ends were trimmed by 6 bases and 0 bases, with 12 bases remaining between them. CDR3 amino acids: CASSATAASYEQYF. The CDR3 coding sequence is TGTGCCAGCAGCGCGACAGCCGCCTCCTACGAGCAGTACTTC.

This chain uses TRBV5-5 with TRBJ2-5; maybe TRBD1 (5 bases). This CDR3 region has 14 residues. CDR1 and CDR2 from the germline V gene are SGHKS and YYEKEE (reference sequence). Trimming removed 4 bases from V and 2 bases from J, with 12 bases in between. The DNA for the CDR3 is TGTGCCAGCAGCCCACGACAGTTACAAGAGACCCAGTACTTC. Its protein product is CASSPRQLQETQYF. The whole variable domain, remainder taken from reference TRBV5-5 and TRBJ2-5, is DAGVTQSPTHLIKTRGQQVTLRCSPISGHKSVSWYQQVLGQGPQFIFQYYEKEERGRGNFPDRFSARQFPNYSSELNVNALLLGDSALYLCASSPRQLQETQYFGPGTRLLVL.

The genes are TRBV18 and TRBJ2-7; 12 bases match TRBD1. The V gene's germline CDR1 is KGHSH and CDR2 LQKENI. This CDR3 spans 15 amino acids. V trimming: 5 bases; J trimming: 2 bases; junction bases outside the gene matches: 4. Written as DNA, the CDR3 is TGTGCCAGCTCATCCGGGACAGGGGGCCCCTACGAGCAGTACTTC. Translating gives CASSSGTGGPYEQYF.

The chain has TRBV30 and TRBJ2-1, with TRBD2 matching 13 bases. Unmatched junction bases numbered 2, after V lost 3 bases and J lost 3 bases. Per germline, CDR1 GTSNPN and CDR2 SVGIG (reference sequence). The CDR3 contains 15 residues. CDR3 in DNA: TGTGCCTGGAGCCGGACTAGCGGGGGCTACAATGAGCAGTTCTTC. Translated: CAWSRTSGGYNEQFF.